Listed below are T cell receptor beta chains from one sample, sequenced in a study of blood T cell repertoires in COVID-19. Sequenced by immunoSEQ multiplex PCR; TCRdb stores in-frame clones only, minus some. The table lists about 300,000 clones, around 88% of them singletons, with 5.5% to 8.5% in the top ten. The sequenced sample was peripheral blood. Source of these receptors: a woman aged 25 to 39 who had recovered from COVID-19. The CDR3 runs from the conserved cysteine through the conserved F or W. The order of the fields is V gene, D gene, clone size, J gene, CDR3 DNA, CDR3 protein. The D gene is left open where the match is weak. Clone size is not always given. Where it is, it says once, few, many or a class for expanded clones.

>TRBV3-1/TRBV3-2|TRBD2|NA|TRBJ2-3
TGTGCCAGCACCCGCGGGGGGGGCACAGATACGCAGTATTTT
CASTRGGGTDTQYF
>TRBV7-2|NA|NA|TRBJ2-3
TGTGCCAGCAACTGGGACTTAGCGGTAGATACGCAGTATTTT
CASNWDLAVDTQYF
>TRBV7-3|NA|NA|TRBJ2-2
TGTGCCAGCAGCCAAGACAGGTTTCGGGGTCTTTCTATCGGGGAGCTGTTTTTT
CASSQDRFRGLSIGELFF
>TRBV4-2|TRBD1|few|TRBJ2-3
TGTGCCAGCAGCCATGGACAGGGGGGCTCGAACACAGATACGCAGTATTTT
CASSHGQGGSNTDTQYF
>TRBV11-3|TRBD1|NA|TRBJ1-2
TGTGCCAGCAGCGGGACAGACTATGGCTACACCTTC
CASSGTDYGYTF
>TRBV27|NA|NA|TRBJ2-5
TGTGCCAGCAGTCAAGGTCCGGGGAGGGAGACCCAGTACTTC
CASSQGPGRETQYF
>TRBV28|TRBD1|few|TRBJ1-5
TGTGCCAGCAGCCAATCGGGACAGCTAAATCAGCCCCAGCATTTT
CASSQSGQLNQPQHF
>TRBV6-5|TRBD1|NA|TRBJ1-2
TGTGCCAGCAGTAGGGACAGCAGTAACTATGGCTACACCTTC
CASSRDSSNYGYTF
>TRBV5-4|NA|NA|TRBJ1-5
TGTGCCAGCAGCTTTGGGGGGAATCAGCCCCAGCATTTT
CASSFGGNQPQHF
>TRBV28|NA|NA|TRBJ1-6
TGTGCCAGCAGCCCCGGGGGGAATAATTCACCCCTCCACTTT
CASSPGGNNSPLHF
>TRBV18|NA|NA|TRBJ1-5
TGTGCCAGCTCACAGCAGGGAAAGGATCAGCCCCAGCATTTT
CASSQQGKDQPQHF
>TRBV6-2/TRBV6-3|TRBD1|NA|TRBJ2-3
TGTGCCAGCAGTGGTGACTGGACAGGGACAGATACGCAGTATTTT
CASSGDWTGTDTQYF
>TRBV9|TRBD1|NA|TRBJ2-3
TGTGCCAGCAGCGCGACCGGGACAGGGAACACAGATACGCAGTATTTT
CASSATGTGNTDTQYF
>TRBV7-6|NA|NA|TRBJ1-1
TGTGCCAGCAGCCGGGGTCAGCGGAACACTGAAGCTTTCTTT
CASSRGQRNTEAFF
>TRBV20-1|NA|NA|TRBJ1-1
TGCAGTGCTACGGGGTTGGAAGCTTTCTTT
CSATGLEAFF
>TRBV7-9|NA|NA|TRBJ1-4
TGTGCCAGCAGCTTCTACAGAGCAACTAATGAAAAACTGTTTTTT
CASSFYRATNEKLFF
>TRBV7-9|TRBD2|NA|TRBJ2-3
TGTGCCAGCAGCTTAGGAGCGGGGGGTATTTGGGGCACAGATACGCAGTATTTT
CASSLGAGGIWGTDTQYF
>TRBV7-2|TRBD1|NA|TRBJ1-2
TGTGCCAGCAGCGGACAGGGTTGGAGAGGCTACACCTTC
CASSGQGWRGYTF
>TRBV2|NA|NA|TRBJ1-3
TGTGCCAGGGCCAGGGAACACACCATATATTTT
CARAREHTIYF
>TRBV6-1|TRBD1|NA|TRBJ1-3
TGTGCCAGCAGTGAACAGGGACAGGTCGGAAACACCATATATTTT
CASSEQGQVGNTIYF
>TRBV7-9|NA|NA|TRBJ2-5
TGTGCCAGCAGCCTACAAGAGACCCAGTACTTC
CASSLQETQYF
>TRBV5-4|TRBD1|NA|TRBJ2-7
TGTGCCAGCAGCTCGGACAGGGCTGGGGAGCAGTACTTC
CASSSDRAGEQYF
>TRBV4-2|TRBD1|NA|TRBJ1-6
TGTGCCAGCAGCCGGATTGACAGGGGAGATAATTCACCCCTCCACTTT
CASSRIDRGDNSPLHF
>TRBV5-8|NA|NA|TRBJ1-1
TGTGCCAGCAGTCGGAGGGCGAACACTGAAGCTTTCTTT
CASSRRANTEAFF
>TRBV28|TRBD1|once|TRBJ2-7
TGTGCCAGCAGTTTTCCAATCATGATACAGGGGCCACTGTCCTACGAGCAGTACTTC
CASSFPIMIQGPLSYEQYF
>TRBV4-1|NA|NA|TRBJ1-1
TGCGCCAGCAAAAGGGGTGCGTCCACTGAAGCTTTCTTT
CASKRGASTEAFF
>TRBV27|NA|few|TRBJ2-7
TGTGCCAGCAGTTTAAGAGGGTCCCACGAGCAGTACTTC
CASSLRGSHEQYF
>TRBV4-3|NA|NA|TRBJ2-3
TGCGCCAGCAGCCAAGAGGGGGCCGGGACAGATACGCAGTATTTT
CASSQEGAGTDTQYF
>TRBV5-8|NA|NA|TRBJ1-3
TGTGCCAGCAGGGACAGATCCGGAAACACCATATATTTT
CASRDRSGNTIYF
>TRBV6-6|NA|NA|TRBJ1-6
TGTGCCAGCACCGATAATTCACCCCTCCACTTT
CASTDNSPLHF
>TRBV14|NA|few|TRBJ2-7
TGTGCCAGCAGCCAAGCAGGGTGGCACCCGAGCTCCTACGAGCAGTACTTC
CASSQAGWHPSSYEQYF